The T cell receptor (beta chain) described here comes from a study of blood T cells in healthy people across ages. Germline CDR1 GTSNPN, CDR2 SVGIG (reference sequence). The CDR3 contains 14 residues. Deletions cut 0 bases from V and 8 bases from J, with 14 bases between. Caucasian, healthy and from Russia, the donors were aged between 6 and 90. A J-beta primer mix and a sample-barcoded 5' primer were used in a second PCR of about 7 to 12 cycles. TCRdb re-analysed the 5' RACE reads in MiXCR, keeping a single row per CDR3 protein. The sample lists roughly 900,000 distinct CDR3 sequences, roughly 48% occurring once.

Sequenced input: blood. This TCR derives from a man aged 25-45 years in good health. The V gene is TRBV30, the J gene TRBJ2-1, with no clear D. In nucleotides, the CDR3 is TGTGCCTGGAGTGTACTGAGCCCTCGCGATGAGCAGTTCTTC. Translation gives CAWSVLSPRDEQFF.